This is a list of T cell receptor beta chains from one sample in a study of blood T cell repertoires in COVID-19. Sequenced by immunoSEQ multiplex PCR; TCRdb stores in-frame clones only, minus some. The table shows 200,000 to 250,000 clones, with around 90% occurring only once. The sequencing sample was made of PBMCs or T cells enriched from blood (not recorded which). The receptors stem from a man aged 30 to 39 who had recovered from COVID-19. Each CDR3 is given with its conserved first and last residue. Fields, in order: D gene, clone size, J gene, V gene, CDR3 protein, CDR3 DNA. The D gene is left open where the match is weak. Size values are once, few and many counts, or a class for expanded clones, and some rows have none.

D: -
size: -
J: TRBJ2-1
V: TRBV5-8
CDR3: CASRGGPTTYNEQFF
DNA: TGTGCCAGCAGGGGGGGTCCGACGACCTACAATGAGCAGTTCTTC

D: -
size: -
J: TRBJ2-3
V: TRBV4-2
CDR3: CASSQTLVTDTQYF
DNA: TGTGCCAGCAGCCAGACACTAGTTACGGATACGCAGTATTTT

D: TRBD1
size: -
J: TRBJ2-5
V: TRBV28
CDR3: CASSTGGWAQYF
DNA: TGTGCCAGCAGTACAGGGGGCTGGGCCCAGTACTTC

D: -
size: -
J: TRBJ2-7
V: TRBV6-5
CDR3: CASSYSRDFWYEQYF
DNA: TGTGCCAGCAGTTACTCGCGGGACTTTTGGTACGAGCAGTACTTC

D: -
size: once
J: TRBJ2-3
V: TRBV30
CDR3: CAWSPERYTDTQYF
DNA: TGTGCCTGGAGTCCTGAGCGGTACACAGATACGCAGTATTTT

D: -
size: -
J: TRBJ1-4
V: TRBV19
CDR3: CASILSGKSGKLFF
DNA: TGTGCCAGTATCCTTTCAGGGAAATCTGGAAAACTGTTTTTT

D: TRBD1
size: -
J: TRBJ2-1
V: TRBV13
CDR3: CASSSRDSSYNEQFF
DNA: TGTGCCAGCAGCTCCCGGGACAGCTCCTACAATGAGCAGTTCTTC

D: -
size: -
J: TRBJ1-2
V: TRBV10-3
CDR3: CAISFRGFNYGYTF
DNA: TGTGCCATCAGTTTCAGGGGATTTAACTATGGCTACACCTTC

D: TRBD1
size: -
J: TRBJ1-5
V: TRBV7-2
CDR3: CASSPQGTAGQPQHF
DNA: TGTGCCAGCAGCCCTCAGGGGACAGCCGGTCAGCCCCAGCATTTT

D: -
size: -
J: TRBJ2-2
V: TRBV29-1
CDR3: CSVRGARTGELFF
DNA: TGCAGCGTTCGGGGGGCCCGCACCGGGGAGCTGTTTTTT

D: TRBD2
size: once
J: TRBJ2-7
V: TRBV7-9
CDR3: CASGVAGGPGEQYF
DNA: TGTGCCAGCGGGGTAGCGGGAGGGCCGGGGGAGCAGTACTTC

D: -
size: -
J: TRBJ2-7
V: TRBV7-8
CDR3: CASSLEAQGGYEQYF
DNA: TGTGCCAGCAGCTTAGAGGCGCAGGGGGGCTACGAGCAGTACTTC

D: -
size: -
J: TRBJ1-2
V: TRBV28
CDR3: CASRGGGRTLYGYTF
DNA: TGTGCCAGCAGGGGAGGGGGACGTACACTCTATGGCTACACCTTC

D: -
size: -
J: TRBJ1-2
V: TRBV6-5
CDR3: CASTAGRYGYTF
DNA: TGTGCCAGCACTGCAGGGCGCTATGGCTACACCTTC

D: TRBD1
size: -
J: TRBJ1-1
V: TRBV19
CDR3: CASSISGQGNTEAFF
DNA: TGTGCCAGTAGTATATCTGGACAGGGGAACACTGAAGCTTTCTTT

D: -
size: -
J: TRBJ2-7
V: TRBV7-2
CDR3: CASSLVGGGLSYEQYF
DNA: TGTGCCAGCAGCTTAGTAGGGGGGGGACTCTCCTACGAGCAGTACTTC

D: TRBD1
size: -
J: TRBJ1-6
V: TRBV30
CDR3: CAWSTGQARNSPLHF
DNA: TGTGCCTGGAGTACCGGACAGGCTCGTAATTCACCCCTCCACTTT

D: -
size: few
J: TRBJ1-1
V: TRBV2
CDR3: CASSDYTEAFF
DNA: TGTGCCAGCAGTGACTACACTGAAGCTTTCTTT

D: TRBD2
size: -
J: TRBJ2-3
V: TRBV7-2
CDR3: CASLPRTSGGVGTQYF
DNA: TGTGCCAGCTTACCAAGGACTAGCGGGGGAGTAGGTACGCAGTATTTT

D: -
size: -
J: TRBJ2-1
V: TRBV13
CDR3: CASSLGAAPSEQFF
DNA: TGTGCCAGCAGCTTAGGTGCAGCGCCCAGTGAGCAGTTCTTC

D: TRBD1
size: -
J: TRBJ2-3
V: TRBV9
CDR3: CASSVAVSGDRGRTDTQYF
DNA: TGTGCCAGCAGCGTAGCTGTATCTGGGGACAGGGGGCGCACAGATACGCAGTATTTT

D: TRBD2
size: -
J: TRBJ2-1
V: TRBV12-3/TRBV12-4
CDR3: CASSFLAGHEQFF
DNA: TGTGCCAGCAGTTTTTTAGCGGGGCATGAGCAGTTCTTC

D: TRBD1
size: -
J: TRBJ2-3
V: TRBV5-1
CDR3: CASSLTGGWMDTQYF
DNA: TGCGCCAGCAGCTTGACAGGGGGCTGGATGGATACGCAGTATTTT

D: -
size: -
J: TRBJ2-3
V: TRBV4-1
CDR3: CASSQSRDTQGTDTQYF
DNA: TGCGCCAGCAGCCAATCCCGGGACACTCAAGGCACAGATACGCAGTATTTT

D: -
size: -
J: TRBJ1-1
V: TRBV12-3/TRBV12-4
CDR3: CASSLTGITEAFF
DNA: TGTGCCAGCAGTTTGACGGGGATCACTGAAGCTTTCTTT

D: TRBD1
size: -
J: TRBJ2-1
V: TRBV30
CDR3: CALDRGMNNEQFF
DNA: TGTGCCTTGGACAGGGGGATGAACAATGAGCAGTTCTTC

D: TRBD2
size: -
J: TRBJ2-1
V: TRBV6-2/TRBV6-3
CDR3: CASSTPGLVGNEQFF
DNA: TGTGCCAGCAGTACCCCGGGACTAGTAGGCAATGAGCAGTTCTTC

D: -
size: -
J: TRBJ1-1
V: TRBV12-3/TRBV12-4
CDR3: CASSLGTGAEAFF
DNA: TGTGCCAGCAGTTTGGGGACTGGCGCTGAAGCTTTCTTT

D: TRBD2
size: -
J: TRBJ2-5
V: TRBV7-2
CDR3: CASSLGPSGGAGETQYF
DNA: TGTGCCAGCAGCTTAGGGCCTAGCGGGGGGGCTGGAGAGACCCAGTACTTC

D: TRBD1
size: -
J: TRBJ1-3
V: TRBV4-1
CDR3: CASSPTTGRSGNTIYF
DNA: TGCGCCAGCAGCCCCACGACAGGGCGTTCAGGAAACACCATATATTTT

D: -
size: -
J: TRBJ1-2
V: TRBV30
CDR3: CAWNAGNYGYTF
DNA: TGTGCCTGGAATGCCGGGAACTATGGCTACACCTTC

D: TRBD1
size: -
J: TRBJ1-2
V: TRBV28
CDR3: CASSLSGTDGYTF
DNA: TGTGCCAGCAGTTTATCTGGGACAGATGGCTACACCTTC

D: -
size: -
J: TRBJ1-6
V: TRBV3-1/TRBV3-2
CDR3: CASSQAQLRNSPLHF
DNA: TGTGCCAGCAGCCAAGCTCAGTTAAGAAATTCACCCCTCCACTTT

D: -
size: -
J: TRBJ1-2
V: TRBV6-2/TRBV6-3
CDR3: CASSYSRGGHGYTF
DNA: TGTGCCAGCAGTTACTCGAGAGGGGGTCATGGCTACACCTTC

D: -
size: few
J: TRBJ2-3
V: TRBV2
CDR3: CASSAMDTQYF
DNA: TGTGCCAGCAGTGCTATGGATACGCAGTATTTT

D: -
size: -
J: TRBJ1-3
V: TRBV3-1/TRBV3-2
CDR3: CASSQENGEGPGNTIYF
DNA: TGTGCCAGCAGCCAAGAGAATGGGGAGGGCCCTGGAAACACCATATATTTT

D: TRBD1
size: -
J: TRBJ2-4
V: TRBV19
CDR3: CATGDSPRVDIQYF
DNA: TGTGCCACAGGGGACAGCCCAAGGGTAGACATTCAGTACTTC

D: -
size: once
J: TRBJ1-1
V: TRBV29-1
CDR3: CSVQRKDTEAFF
DNA: TGCAGCGTTCAGAGGAAGGACACTGAAGCTTTCTTT

D: TRBD1
size: -
J: TRBJ2-7
V: TRBV29-1
CDR3: CSVEVWDRGTEQYF
DNA: TGCAGCGTTGAAGTCTGGGACAGGGGGACCGAGCAGTACTTC

D: -
size: once
J: TRBJ2-7
V: TRBV7-2
CDR3: CASSSRQGGSYEQYF
DNA: TGTGCCAGCAGCTCTCGGCAGGGCGGCTCCTACGAGCAGTACTTC

D: -
size: -
J: TRBJ2-4
V: TRBV6-5
CDR3: CASSYSVLLSKNIQYF
DNA: TGTGCCAGCAGTTACTCGGTGCTCCTTAGCAAAAACATTCAGTACTTC

D: TRBD1
size: -
J: TRBJ1-1
V: TRBV7-2
CDR3: CASSFRDSTEAFF
DNA: TGTGCCAGCAGCTTCCGGGACAGCACTGAAGCTTTCTTT

D: -
size: -
J: TRBJ1-1
V: TRBV7-3
CDR3: CASSRNGGTEAFF
DNA: TGTGCCAGCAGCCGGAATGGCGGCACTGAAGCTTTCTTT

D: TRBD2
size: -
J: TRBJ2-2
V: TRBV7-2
CDR3: CASSFSGGPGELFF
DNA: TGTGCCAGCAGCTTTTCGGGGGGGCCCGGGGAGCTGTTTTTT

D: TRBD1
size: -
J: TRBJ1-2
V: TRBV18
CDR3: CASSPTGQGYGYGYTF
DNA: TGTGCCAGCTCACCAACGGGACAGGGGTACGGCTATGGCTACACCTTC

D: -
size: once
J: TRBJ2-7
V: TRBV18
CDR3: CASSPVGARTEQYF
DNA: TGTGCCAGCTCACCTGTGGGGGCCAGGACGGAGCAGTACTTC

D: TRBD1
size: few
J: TRBJ1-6
V: TRBV4-1
CDR3: CASSPMRGRGYSPLHF
DNA: TGCGCCAGCAGCCCAATGCGGGGCAGGGGGTATTCACCCCTCCACTTT